This T cell receptor beta chain was identified in a study of blood T cell repertoires in COVID-19. Across the study: Samples taken during acute and convalescent COVID-19 were collected in the United States, Italy and Spain.

Assay: immunoSEQ multiplex PCR; the TCRdb copy retains only in-frame clones and omits some. The sample lists over 130,000 clones, approximately 84% occurring once. The CDR3 covers 16 residues. The V end lost 3 bases, the J end lost 5 bases, and 14 bases lay between the germline ends. Germline values: CDR1 MNHEY, CDR2 SMNVEV (reference sequence). V gene TRBV27 combines with J gene TRBJ2-6; D is unresolved. What was sequenced was PBMCs or T cells enriched from blood (not recorded which). The source of this sequence is a woman aged 18-35 years who had been exposed to COVID-19. This chain's CDR3 is CASSFSFNLRANVLTF. The CDR3, as DNA: TGTGCCAGCAGTTTTAGTTTTAACCTAAGGGCCAACGTCCTGACTTTC. Using reference TRBV27 and TRBJ2-6 for the parts outside the CDR3, the full variable domain is EAQVTQNPRYLITVTGKKLTVTCSQNMNHEYMSWYRQDPGLGLRQIYYSMNVEVTDKGDVPEGYKVSRKEKRNFPLILESPSPNQTSLYFCASSFSFNLRANVLTFGAGSRLTVL.